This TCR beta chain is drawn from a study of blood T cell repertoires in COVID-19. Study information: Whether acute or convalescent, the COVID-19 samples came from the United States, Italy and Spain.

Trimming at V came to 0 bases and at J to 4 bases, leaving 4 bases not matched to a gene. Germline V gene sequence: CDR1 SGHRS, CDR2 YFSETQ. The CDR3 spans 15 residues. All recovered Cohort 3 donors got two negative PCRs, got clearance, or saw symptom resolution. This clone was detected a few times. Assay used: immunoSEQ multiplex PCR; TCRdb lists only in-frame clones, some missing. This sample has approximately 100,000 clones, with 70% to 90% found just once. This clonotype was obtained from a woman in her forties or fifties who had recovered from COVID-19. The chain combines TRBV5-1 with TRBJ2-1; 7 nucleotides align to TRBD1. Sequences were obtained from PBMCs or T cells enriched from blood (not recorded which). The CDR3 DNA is TGCGCCAGCAGCTTGGAGGGACAGCTATACAATGAGCAGTTCTTC. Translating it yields CASSLEGQLYNEQFF. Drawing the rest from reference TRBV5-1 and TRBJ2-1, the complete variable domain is KAGVTQTPRYLIKTRGQQVTLSCSPISGHRSVSWYQQTPGQGLQFLFEYFSETQRNKGNFPGRFSGRQFSNSRSEMNVSTLELGDSALYLCASSLEGQLYNEQFFGPGTRLTVL.